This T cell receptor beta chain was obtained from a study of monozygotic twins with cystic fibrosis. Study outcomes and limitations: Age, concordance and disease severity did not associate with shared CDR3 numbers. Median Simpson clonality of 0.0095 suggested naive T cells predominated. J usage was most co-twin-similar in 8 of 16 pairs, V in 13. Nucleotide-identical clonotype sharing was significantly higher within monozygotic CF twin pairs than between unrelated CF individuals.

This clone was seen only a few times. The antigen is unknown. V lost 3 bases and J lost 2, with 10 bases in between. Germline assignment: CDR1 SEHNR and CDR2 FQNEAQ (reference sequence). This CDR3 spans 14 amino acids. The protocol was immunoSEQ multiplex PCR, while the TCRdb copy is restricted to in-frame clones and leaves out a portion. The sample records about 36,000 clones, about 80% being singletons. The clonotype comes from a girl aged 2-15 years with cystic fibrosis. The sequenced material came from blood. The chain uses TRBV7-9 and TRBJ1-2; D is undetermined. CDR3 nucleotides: TGTGCCAGCAGCTTTCGCGACAAGAACTATGGCTACACCTTC. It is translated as CASSFRDKNYGYTF.